This TCR beta chain was recorded in a study of T cells expressing NK-cell markers. Study conclusions and caveats: These clonotypes, the leaders elsewhere, also led the CD3+CD56-NKG2C+ fraction in a handful of donors. More than 5 donors had dominant NKG2C+ clonotypes that comprised about 1.0-7.0% of their CD8+ T cells.

The CDR3 has 14 amino acids. CDR1 and CDR2 from the germline V gene are DFQATT and SNEGSKA (reference sequence). The TCR beta cDNA came from 5'RACE template switching with UMIs. For each CDR3 protein, TCRdb gives one entry from its re-call of the 5' RACE reads, without DNA. The record lists approximately 150,000 distinct CDR3 sequences, of which the ten most abundant hold roughly 12%. To note about this clonotype: Its antigen is still unknown.

The genes are TRBV20-1 and TRBJ2-5; TCRdb's D call, TRBD1, is unchecked because there is no DNA. Sequencing input: blood T cells: a sorted CD56 or NKG2C T cell subset, CD4+ or CD8+ T cells, or bulk PBMC T cells (not recorded which). The sequence was collected from a young man in good health. CDR3 residues: CSASAGQSMETQYF.